The T cell receptor beta chain described here comes from a study of T cell changes during pregnancy in multiple sclerosis. The assay was immunoSEQ multiplex PCR, and TCRdb's table has in-frame clones only and misses some. The sample consists of about 60,000 clones, under 95% of them appearing once. Germline trimming cut 7 bases from V and 5 bases from J; bases unmatched to any gene: 10. In germline, CDR1 is MNHNS, CDR2 SASEGT. The CDR3 length is 14 residues. Source: peripheral blood, taken in the second trimester of pregnancy. This chain uses TRBV6-1 with TRBJ1-1; 7 bases match TRBD1. The receptor was isolated from a female donor with multiple sclerosis, enrolled in a pregnancy study. The CDR3 sequence: CASTPTGEWTEAFF. In DNA, the CDR3 is TGTGCCAGCACCCCTACAGGGGAGTGGACTGAAGCTTTCTTT.